The 4 T cell receptor beta chains listed next were all sequenced from one sample in a study of CD8 T cells in Susac syndrome. The authors reverse transcribed 0.5 to 1 ug RNA with random hexamers. From the immunoSEQ multiplex PCR reads, TCRdb called clonotypes with MiXCR, one entry per CDR3 protein. Of 150,000 or so distinct CDR3 sequences in the sample, around 94% were seen once. Material for sequencing was CD4+ T cells from PBMCs. The receptors shown here come from a human donor in good health.

The J gene is TRBJ2-3, the V gene TRBV2; D possibly uses TRBD1 or TRBD2 (5 bases each). Trimming left V 8 bases short and J 3 bases short, with 18 bases between. Germline V gives CDR1 SNHLY, CDR2 FYNNEI. The CDR3 covers 15 residues. CDR3: CASVGTGLRTDTQYF. DNA of the CDR3: TGTGCCAGCGTGGGGACCGGGCTACGAACAGATACGCAGTATTTT.

The rearrangement uses TRBV5-1 and TRBJ2-2; TRBD1 matches at 8 bases. Germline loops: CDR1 SGHRS, CDR2 YFSETQ. This CDR3 has 15 residues. Germline trimming cut 4 bases from V and 5 bases from J; bases unmatched to any gene: 7. The CDR3 sequence is CASSTTTGETGELFF. The DNA of the CDR3 is TGCGCCAGCAGCACTACGACAGGGGAAACCGGGGAGCTGTTTTTT.

The J gene is TRBJ2-7, the V gene TRBV18; D unresolved. Trimming removed 2 bases from V and 2 bases from J, with 10 bases in between. The CDR3 runs 14 residues. CDR1 and CDR2 (germline): KGHSH, LQKENI. The CDR3 protein is CASSPYGVAYEQYF. CDR3 DNA sequence: TGTGCCAGCTCACCATATGGGGTTGCCTACGAGCAGTACTTC.

The rearrangement uses TRBV3-1 and TRBJ2-5, with D possibly TRBD2 on 6 matching bases. Deletions cut 4 bases from V and 2 bases from J, with 8 bases between. Germline V gene sequence: CDR1 LGHDT, CDR2 YNNKEL (reference sequence). The CDR3 length is 13 residues. This CDR3 reads CASSRGVQETQYF. The CDR3 region has the DNA TGTGCCAGCAGCCGGGGGGTACAAGAGACCCAGTACTTC.